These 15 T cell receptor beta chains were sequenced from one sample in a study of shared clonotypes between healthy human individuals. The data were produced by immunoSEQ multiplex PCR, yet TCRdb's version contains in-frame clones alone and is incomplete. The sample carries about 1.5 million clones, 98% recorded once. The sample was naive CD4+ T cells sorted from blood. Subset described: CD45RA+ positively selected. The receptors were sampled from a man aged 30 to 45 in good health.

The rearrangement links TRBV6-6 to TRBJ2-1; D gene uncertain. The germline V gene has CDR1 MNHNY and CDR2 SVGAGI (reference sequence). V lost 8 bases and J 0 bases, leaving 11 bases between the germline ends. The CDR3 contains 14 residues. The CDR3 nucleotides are TGTGCCAGCTTCCCCACTGACTCCTACAATGAGCAGTTCTTC. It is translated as CASFPTDSYNEQFF.

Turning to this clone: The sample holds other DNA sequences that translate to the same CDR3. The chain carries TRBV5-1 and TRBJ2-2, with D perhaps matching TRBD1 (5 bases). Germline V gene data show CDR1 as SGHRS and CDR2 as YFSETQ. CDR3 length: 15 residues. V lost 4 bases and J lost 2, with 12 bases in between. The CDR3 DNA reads TGCGCCAGCAGCCCAGGGCAGGCAAACACCGGGGAGCTGTTTTTT. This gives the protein CASSPGQANTGELFF.

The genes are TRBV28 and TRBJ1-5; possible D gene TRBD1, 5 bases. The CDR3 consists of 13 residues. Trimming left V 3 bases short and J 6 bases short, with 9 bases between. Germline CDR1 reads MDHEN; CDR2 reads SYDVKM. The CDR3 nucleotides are TGTGCCAGCAGTTTTCCGGGACTTCAGCCCCAGCATTTT. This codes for CASSFPGLQPQHF.

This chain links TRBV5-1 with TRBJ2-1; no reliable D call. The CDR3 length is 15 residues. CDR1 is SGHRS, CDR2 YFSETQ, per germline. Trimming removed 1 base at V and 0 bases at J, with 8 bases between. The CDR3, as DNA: TGCGCCAGCAGCTTGCTCCCGAGCTCCTACAATGAGCAGTTCTTC. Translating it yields CASSLLPSSYNEQFF.

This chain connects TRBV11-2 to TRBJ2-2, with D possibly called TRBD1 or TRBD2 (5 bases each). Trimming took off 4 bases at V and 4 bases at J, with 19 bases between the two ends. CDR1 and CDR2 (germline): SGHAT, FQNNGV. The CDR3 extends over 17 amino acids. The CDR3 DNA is TGTGCCAGCAGCTCGATCCGGGACCGATGGAGCACCGGGGAGCTGTTTTTT. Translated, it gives CASSSIRDRWSTGELFF. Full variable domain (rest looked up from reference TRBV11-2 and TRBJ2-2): EAGVAQSPRYKIIEKRQSVAFWCNPISGHATLYWYQQILGQGPKLLIQFQNNGVVDDSQLPKDRFSAERLKGVDSTLKIQPAKLEDSAVYLCASSSIRDRWSTGELFFGEGSRLTVL.

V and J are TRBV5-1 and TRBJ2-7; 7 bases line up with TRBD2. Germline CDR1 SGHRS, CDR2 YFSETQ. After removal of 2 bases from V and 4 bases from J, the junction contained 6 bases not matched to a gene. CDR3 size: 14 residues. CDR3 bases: TGCGCCAGCAGCTTCATTGGCGGGAGTTACGAGCAGTACTTC. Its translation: CASSFIGGSYEQYF.

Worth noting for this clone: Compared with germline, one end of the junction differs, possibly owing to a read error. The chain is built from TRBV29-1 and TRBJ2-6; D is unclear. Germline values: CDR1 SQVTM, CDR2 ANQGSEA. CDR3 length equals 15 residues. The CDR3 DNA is TGCGGCGTTGAACTTCGGATCTCTGGGGCCAACGTCCTGACTTTC. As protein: CGVELRISGANVLTF.

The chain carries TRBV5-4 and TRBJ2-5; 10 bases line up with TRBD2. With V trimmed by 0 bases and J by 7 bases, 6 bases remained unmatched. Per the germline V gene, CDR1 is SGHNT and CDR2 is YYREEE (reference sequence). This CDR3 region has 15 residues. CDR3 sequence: CASSLEASGRSTQYF. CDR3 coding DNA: TGTGCCAGCAGCTTGGAGGCTAGCGGGAGATCGACCCAGTACTTC. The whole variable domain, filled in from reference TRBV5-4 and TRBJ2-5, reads ETGVTQSPTHLIKTRGQQVTLRCSSQSGHNTVSWYQQALGQGPQFIFQYYREEENGRGNFPPRFSGLQFPNYSSELNVNALELDDSALYLCASSLEASGRSTQYFGPGTRLLVL.

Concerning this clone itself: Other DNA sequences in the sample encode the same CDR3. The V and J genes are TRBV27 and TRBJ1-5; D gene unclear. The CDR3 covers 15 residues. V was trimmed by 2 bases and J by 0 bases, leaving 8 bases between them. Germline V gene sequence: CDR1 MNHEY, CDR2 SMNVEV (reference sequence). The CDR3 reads CASSLRRDSNQPQHF. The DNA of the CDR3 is TGTGCCAGCAGTTTACGCAGAGATAGCAATCAGCCCCAGCATTTT.

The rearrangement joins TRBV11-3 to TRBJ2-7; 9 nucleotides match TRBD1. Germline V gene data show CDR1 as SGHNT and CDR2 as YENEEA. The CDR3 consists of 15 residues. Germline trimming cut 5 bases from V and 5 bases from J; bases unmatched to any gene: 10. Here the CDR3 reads CASSPQGADNHEQYF. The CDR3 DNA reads TGTGCCAGCAGCCCACAGGGGGCGGACAACCACGAGCAGTACTTC.

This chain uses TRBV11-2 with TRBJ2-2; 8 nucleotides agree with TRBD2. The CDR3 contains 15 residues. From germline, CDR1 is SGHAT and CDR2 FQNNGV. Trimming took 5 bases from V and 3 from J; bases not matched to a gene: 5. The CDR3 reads CASSRLAHDTGELFF. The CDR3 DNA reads TGTGCCAGCAGCAGACTAGCGCATGACACCGGGGAGCTGTTTTTT.

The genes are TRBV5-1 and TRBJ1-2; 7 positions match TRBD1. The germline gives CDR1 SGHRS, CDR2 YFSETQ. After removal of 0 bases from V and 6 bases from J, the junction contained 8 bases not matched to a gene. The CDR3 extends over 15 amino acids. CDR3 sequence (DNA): TGCGCCAGCAGCTTGGGTCGGGACAGAAACGATGGCTACACCTTC. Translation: CASSLGRDRNDGYTF.

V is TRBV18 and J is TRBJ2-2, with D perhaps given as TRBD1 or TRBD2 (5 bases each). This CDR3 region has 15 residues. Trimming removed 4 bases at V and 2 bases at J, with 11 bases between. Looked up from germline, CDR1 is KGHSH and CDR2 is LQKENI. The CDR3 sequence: CASSLWDVNTGELFF. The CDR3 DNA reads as TGTGCCAGCTCACTTTGGGACGTAAACACCGGGGAGCTGTTTTTT.

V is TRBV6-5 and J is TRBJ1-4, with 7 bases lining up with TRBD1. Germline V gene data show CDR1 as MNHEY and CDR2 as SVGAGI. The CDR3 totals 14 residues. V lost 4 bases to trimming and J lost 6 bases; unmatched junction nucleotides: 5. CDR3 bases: TGTGCCAGCAGTTCCGCAGGGGGTCATGAAAAACTGTTTTTT. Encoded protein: CASSSAGGHEKLFF.

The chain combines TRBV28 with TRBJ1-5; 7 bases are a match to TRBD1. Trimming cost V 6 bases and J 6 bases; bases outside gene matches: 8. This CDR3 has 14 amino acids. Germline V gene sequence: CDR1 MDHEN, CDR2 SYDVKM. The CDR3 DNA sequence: TGTGCCAGCAGACCTCCGGGACAGAGTCAGCCCCAGCATTTT. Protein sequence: CASRPPGQSQPQHF.